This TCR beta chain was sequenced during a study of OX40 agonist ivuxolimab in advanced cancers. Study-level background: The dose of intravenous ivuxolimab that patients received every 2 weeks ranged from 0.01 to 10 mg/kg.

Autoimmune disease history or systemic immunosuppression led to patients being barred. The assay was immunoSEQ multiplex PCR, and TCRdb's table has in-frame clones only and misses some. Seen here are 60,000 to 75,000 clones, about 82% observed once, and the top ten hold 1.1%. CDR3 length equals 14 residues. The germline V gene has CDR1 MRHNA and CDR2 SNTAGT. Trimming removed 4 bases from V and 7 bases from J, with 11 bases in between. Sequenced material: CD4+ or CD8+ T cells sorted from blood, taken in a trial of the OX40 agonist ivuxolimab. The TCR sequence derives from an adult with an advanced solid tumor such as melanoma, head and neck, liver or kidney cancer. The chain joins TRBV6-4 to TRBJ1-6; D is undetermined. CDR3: CASSAGLGNSPLHF. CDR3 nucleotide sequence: TGTGCCAGCAGTGCGGGATTAGGGAATTCACCCCTCCACTTT.